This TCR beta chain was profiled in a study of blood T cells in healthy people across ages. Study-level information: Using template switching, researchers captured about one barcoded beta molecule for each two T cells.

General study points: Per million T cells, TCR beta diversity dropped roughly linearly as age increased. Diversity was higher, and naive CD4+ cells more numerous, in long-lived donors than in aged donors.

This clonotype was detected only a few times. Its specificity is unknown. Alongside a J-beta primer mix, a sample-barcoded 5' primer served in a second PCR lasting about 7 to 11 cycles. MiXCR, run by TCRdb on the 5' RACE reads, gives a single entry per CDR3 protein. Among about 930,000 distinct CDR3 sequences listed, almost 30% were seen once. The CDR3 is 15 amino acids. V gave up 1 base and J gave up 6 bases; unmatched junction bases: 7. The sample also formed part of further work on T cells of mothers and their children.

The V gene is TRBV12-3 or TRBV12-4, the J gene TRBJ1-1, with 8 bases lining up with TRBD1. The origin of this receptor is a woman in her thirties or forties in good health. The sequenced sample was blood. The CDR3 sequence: CASSLGGQGSAEAFF. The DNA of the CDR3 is TGTGCCAGCAGTTTAGGCGGACAGGGTAGCGCTGAAGCTTTCTTT.